These 23 T cell receptor beta chains share one sample of origin, sequenced in a study of early T cells in non-severe SARS-CoV-2 infection. Each CDR3 protein gets one entry after TCRdb re-called the 5' RACE reads with MiXCR. The table has around 37,000 distinct CDR3 sequences, roughly 9.7% seen once. The sequencing input was whole blood. The origin of the receptors is an adult who was a healthcare worker with PCR-confirmed SARS-CoV-2 infection or an uninfected control (not recorded which).

A few counts support this clonotype. The J gene is TRBJ2-5, the V gene TRBV20-1; no clear D. The germline V gene has CDR1 DFQATT and CDR2 SNEGSKA (reference sequence). V gave up 2 bases and J gave up 1 base, with 11 bases separating them. The CDR3 is made up of 14 amino acids. The chain's CDR3 is CSARRASLQETQYF. In nucleotides, the CDR3 is TGCAGTGCTAGAAGGGCCTCCCTCCAAGAGACCCAGTACTTC.

Concerning this clonotype itself: This may be a read error, as it is one base from a much larger clone. The rearrangement joins TRBV28 to TRBJ1-5, with 7 nucleotides matching TRBD1. The CDR3 length is 14 residues. CDR1 and CDR2 from the germline V gene are MDHEN and SYDVKM. The CDR3 region has the DNA TGTGCCAGCAGTACGGGTACAGGGGATCAGCCCCAGCTTTTT. This gives the protein CASSTGTGDQPQLF.

This clonotype was picked up many times. This sequence joins TRBV7-2 and TRBJ2-7; 8 positions agree with TRBD1. The J segment lost 4 bases and the V segment lost 5 bases, leaving 4 bases of the junction unmatched. The CDR3 is 13 amino acids. Germline assignment: CDR1 SGHTA and CDR2 FQGNSA. In nucleotides, the CDR3 is TGTGCCAGCAGCGGACGGACAGGGTACGAGCAGTACTTC. Amino acid sequence: CASSGRTGYEQYF. Looking up the rest from reference TRBV7-2 and TRBJ2-7 gives the full variable domain: GAGVSQSPSNKVTEKGKDVELRCDPISGHTALYWYRQSLGQGLEFLIYFQGNSAPDKSGLPSDRFSAERTGGSVSTLTIQRTQQEDSAVYLCASSGRTGYEQYFGPGTRLTVT.

This clonotype has a handful of counts. V usage is TRBV3-1 and J usage is TRBJ1-1; D unresolved. The CDR3 has 14 amino acids. Germline V gene data show CDR1 as LGHDT and CDR2 as YNNKEL (reference sequence). V lost 1 base and J 1 base, leaving 7 bases between the germline ends. The CDR3 nucleotides read TGTGCCAGCAGCCAAGCTCGCAGGAACACTGAAGCTTTCTTT. Translated, it gives CASSQARRNTEAFF.

The rearrangement uses TRBV18 and TRBJ1-2; no clear D gene. Trimming took 6 bases from V and 4 from J, leaving 18 bases between them. The CDR3 spans 15 residues. The germline gives CDR1 KGHSH, CDR2 LQKENI. CDR3 loop: CASSSSGGNLYGYTF. The CDR3 coding sequence is TGTGCCAGCTCCTCTTCGGGAGGGAACCTCTATGGCTACACCTTC.

This clonotype was recorded at least ten times. Compared with germline, one end of the junction differs, possibly owing to a read error. J is TRBJ1-3 and V is TRBV20-1, with a possible D match to TRBD1 (5 bases). The V gene's germline CDR1 is DFQATT and CDR2 SNEGSKA (reference sequence). CDR3 size: 13 residues. The CDR3 region is CSASGTSENTIYF. The CDR3 coding sequence is TGCAGTGCTTCGGGGACCTCTGAAAACACCATATATTTT.

This clonotype was counted between two and nine times. The chain links TRBV20-1 to TRBJ1-6; D is unclear. Germline V gene lookup returns CDR1 DFQATT and CDR2 SNEGSKA (reference sequence). With 6 bases removed from V and 8 bases from J, the gap between germline ends came to 14 bases. The CDR3 runs to 13 residues. The CDR3 reads CSAMLGVDSPLHF. The CDR3 DNA reads TGCAGTGCCATGCTGGGTGTCGATTCACCCCTCCACTTT.

This clonotype has only a few counts. The chain joins TRBV5-4 to TRBJ1-2; tentatively, D is TRBD1 (6 bases). Trimming took 4 bases from V and 4 from J, leaving 20 bases between them. Germline V gene data show CDR1 as SGHNT and CDR2 as YYREEE (reference sequence). This CDR3 comprises 16 residues. The DNA for the CDR3 is TGTGCCAGCAGCACCCAGGGGAGGGGTTCTGGCTATGGCTACACCTTC. Translation: CASSTQGRGSGYGYTF. The full variable domain, in which reference TRBV5-4 and TRBJ1-2 provide the parts outside the CDR3, is ETGVTQSPTHLIKTRGQQVTLRCSSQSGHNTVSWYQQALGQGPQFIFQYYREEENGRGNFPPRFSGLQFPNYSSELNVNALELDDSALYLCASSTQGRGSGYGYTFGSGTRLTVV.

This clonotype was counted many times. The DNA for the CDR3 is TGCGCCAGCAGCAGAGGTACGAGTGAGACCCAGTACTTC. Residues: CASSRGTSETQYF. The chain carries TRBV5-1 and TRBJ2-5, with D unclear. V was shortened by 4 bases and J by 5 bases, with 12 bases between the two germline ends. Germline CDR1 SGHRS, CDR2 YFSETQ. The CDR3 consists of 13 residues. Together with reference TRBV5-1 and TRBJ2-5, the CDR3 gives the full variable domain: KAGVTQTPRYLIKTRGQQVTLSCSPISGHRSVSWYQQTPGQGLQFLFEYFSETQRNKGNFPGRFSGRQFSNSRSEMNVSTLELGDSALYLCASSRGTSETQYFGPGTRLLVL.

The sample holds many counts of this clonotype. The CDR3 here is CASSPGTVPDTQYF. CDR3 nucleotides: TGCGCCAGCAGCCCAGGGACAGTTCCAGATACGCAGTATTTT. V gene TRBV5-1 combines with J gene TRBJ2-3, with TRBD1 identical over 7 bases. The germline V gene has CDR1 SGHRS and CDR2 YFSETQ. The CDR3 sequence is 14 residues long. V shed 4 bases, J shed 4 bases, and the junction held 6 bases outside the gene matches.

This clonotype showed up many times. This chain connects TRBV12-3 or TRBV12-4 to TRBJ1-1; D remains unclear. Trimming left V 6 bases short and J 4 bases short, with 15 bases between. The CDR3 consists of 14 residues. This CDR3 reads CASSAGMPATEAFF. The CDR3 DNA reads TGTGCCAGCAGCGCGGGGATGCCGGCCACTGAAGCTTTCTTT.

This chain links TRBV28 with TRBJ1-2; D gene uncertain. CDR1 is MDHEN, CDR2 SYDVKM, per germline. Trimming stripped 1 base from V and 6 bases from J, with 6 bases between. The CDR3 runs to 12 residues. In nucleotides, the CDR3 is TGTGCCAGCAGTTTATTTCGGGATGGCTACACCTTC. Encoded protein: CASSLFRDGYTF.

Ten or more counts support this clonotype. V and J are TRBV20-1 and TRBJ1-2; no clear D gene. Trimming took 0 bases from V and 4 from J, leaving 15 bases between them. CDR1 and CDR2 from the germline V gene are DFQATT and SNEGSKA (reference sequence). This CDR3 contains 15 residues. The CDR3 region has the DNA TGCAGTGCTAGAGATCATGCAGGAATCACCTATGGCTACACCTTC. This codes for CSARDHAGITYGYTF.

The rearrangement uses TRBV4-1 and TRBJ1-1, with TRBD1 as a possible D gene (6 bases). V shed 4 bases and J shed 2 bases, with 17 bases lying between them. This CDR3 has 16 amino acids. Germline V gene sequence: CDR1 MGHRA, CDR2 YSYEKL. The CDR3 nucleotides read TGCGCCAGCAGCCCCATGGGAGGGGGGTCTAACACTGAAGCTTTCTTT. Amino acid sequence: CASSPMGGGSNTEAFF.

This clonotype was observed a few times. The V call is TRBV2, the J call TRBJ2-2; D may correspond to TRBD1 or TRBD2 (5 bases each). Germline CDR1 reads SNHLY; CDR2 reads FYNNEI. The CDR3 extends over 15 amino acids. The V end was cut by 3 bases, the J end by 0 bases, with 8 bases between. CDR3 loop: CASSEQGANTGELFF. The CDR3 DNA is TGTGCCAGCAGTGAGCAGGGAGCGAACACCGGGGAGCTGTTTTTT. Complete variable domain (other parts from reference TRBV2 and TRBJ2-2): EPEVTQTPSHQVTQMGQEVILRCVPISNHLYFYWYRQILGQKVEFLVSFYNNEISEKSEIFDDQFSVERPDGSNFTLKIRSTKLEDSAMYFCASSEQGANTGELFFGEGSRLTVL.

This clonotype was seen many times. The chain recombines TRBV3-1 with TRBJ1-1; a possible D gene is TRBD1 (6 bases). The CDR3 is 14 amino acids. CDR1 and CDR2 (germline): LGHDT, YNNKEL (reference sequence). Deletions cut 2 bases from V and 1 base from J, with 8 bases between. The CDR3 sequence is CASSQRTANTEAFF. The CDR3 DNA follows: TGTGCCAGCAGCCAAAGGACAGCGAACACTGAAGCTTTCTTT.

This clonotype was recorded at least ten times. The chain recombines TRBV11-2 with TRBJ2-7; D remains unclear. CDR1 is SGHAT and CDR2 is FQNNGV in the germline V gene. Trimming pared 0 bases from V and 6 bases from J, leaving 15 bases between. The length of the CDR3 is 15 residues. The chain's CDR3 is CASSLDGQPAFEQYF. DNA for the CDR3: TGTGCCAGCAGCTTAGATGGGCAACCTGCCTTCGAGCAGTACTTC.

This clonotype has a handful of counts. The V gene is TRBV7-2, the J gene TRBJ2-3; 11 bases line up with TRBD2. This CDR3 spans 14 amino acids. CDR1 is SGHTA and CDR2 is FQGNSA in the germline V gene. The V and J ends lost 3 bases and 6 bases, in that order; junction bases with no gene match: 2. Written as DNA, the CDR3 is TGTGCCAGCAGCTTTTTAGCGGGGGGGGATACGCAGTATTTT. This encodes CASSFLAGGDTQYF. Together with reference TRBV7-2 and TRBJ2-3, the CDR3 gives the full variable domain: GAGVSQSPSNKVTEKGKDVELRCDPISGHTALYWYRQSLGQGLEFLIYFQGNSAPDKSGLPSDRFSAERTGGSVSTLTIQRTQQEDSAVYLCASSFLAGGDTQYFGPGTRLTVL.

This clonotype has at least ten counts. V is TRBV3-1 and J is TRBJ1-1, with 9 bases lining up with TRBD1. The CDR3 sequence is 19 residues long. The germline gives CDR1 LGHDT, CDR2 YNNKEL (reference sequence). V lost 1 base to trimming and J lost 11 bases; unmatched junction nucleotides: 23. CDR3 nucleotides: TGTGCCAGCAGCCAAGCCTTAGGACAGGGGTCCCGGCCACTTATGCAGGCTTTCTTT. This gives the protein CASSQALGQGSRPLMQAFF.

The chain carries TRBV6-2 or TRBV6-3 and TRBJ2-2; 8 nucleotides line up with TRBD1. In germline, CDR1 is MNHEY, CDR2 SVGEGT. This CDR3 region has 14 residues. Trimming at V came to 2 bases and at J to 9 bases, leaving 5 bases not matched to a gene. Here the CDR3 DNA reads TGTGCCAGCAGTTACCGTCGGACAGGGAGGGAGCTGTTTTTT. This gives the protein CASSYRRTGRELFF.

This clonotype appeared a few times. The chain uses TRBV9 and TRBJ2-5; 12 positions agree with TRBD2. The CDR3 is 16 amino acids. CDR1 is SGDLS, CDR2 YYNGEE, per germline. The V and J ends lost 0 bases and 5 bases, in that order; junction bases with no gene match: 5. The CDR3 loop is CASSVGTSGITETQYF. CDR3 nucleotides: TGTGCCAGCAGCGTAGGGACTAGCGGGATCACGGAGACCCAGTACTTC.

At least ten counts were recorded for this clonotype. The chain joins TRBV7-6 to TRBJ1-6, with a weak D call TRBD1 (5 bases). V dropped 1 base and J dropped 8 bases, with 9 bases sitting between them. The CDR3 sequence is 14 residues long. Germline V gene lookup returns CDR1 SGHVS and CDR2 FNYEAQ. The CDR3 region is CASSLGLGDSPLHF. In DNA form, the CDR3 reads TGTGCCAGCAGCTTAGGTTTGGGGGATTCACCCCTCCACTTT.

This clonotype was seen only a few times. This rearrangement joins TRBV6-1 to TRBJ1-6; D unclear. Trimming left V 9 bases short and J 8 bases short, with 11 bases between. CDR3 length: 12 amino acids. The germline V gene has CDR1 MNHNS and CDR2 SASEGT. The CDR3 DNA follows: TGTGCCAGTGGAAGTCCGGATTCACCCCTCCACTTT. Translation: CASGSPDSPLHF.